This entry is about one T cell receptor beta chain. What it binds is not known. The junction differs from germline at one of its ends, possibly a read error. The data were obtained in a study of cytomegalovirus exposure and HLA in healthy donors. The study's findings and limits: Later analysis reportedly placed an Asian-associated ancestry cluster below the roughly 680-donor mean in N-insertions. As a later analysis showed, a missense DCLRE1C variant was linked to trimming of TCR beta V- and J-genes.

The CDR3 loop spans 12 amino acids. The V gene's germline CDR1 is SNHLY and CDR2 FYNNEI. The PCR was carried out with 60 Vbeta primers and 13 Jbeta primers. Using immunoSEQ multiplex PCR, the repertoire was profiled, and TCRdb retains in-frame clones only, with some absent. The data show 200,000 to 250,000 clones, with roughly 80% seen just once and nearly 3% held by the top ten. The V call is TRBV2, the J call TRBJ2-7; D is perhaps TRBD2 (5 bases). Material: PBMCs. The TCR originated in a woman aged 30 to 39 in good health and CMV-seronegative. The CDR3 sequence is CASRARGLAKIF. Here the CDR3 DNA reads TGTGCCAGCAGGGCTCGAGGACTGGCTAAGATCTTC.